The 16 T cell receptor beta chains listed next were all sequenced from one sample in a study of T cell responses to AZD1222 COVID-19 vaccine. Repertoires were generated with immunoSEQ multiplex PCR, while TCRdb's copy carries only in-frame clones and drops some. Of about 85,000 clones listed, less than 90% are singletons. The specimen was peripheral blood, collected on day 0 of AZD1222 vaccination. The receptors stem from an adult in good health.

The rearrangement joins TRBV27 to TRBJ1-2; a possible D gene is TRBD1 (5 bases). The V end lost 4 bases, the J end lost 4 bases, and 13 bases lay between the germline ends. This CDR3 region has 14 residues. Germline CDR1 reads MNHEY; CDR2 reads SMNVEV (reference sequence). For the CDR3, the DNA is TGTGCCAGCAGTTCCTCCGGGACCACCTATGGCTACACCTTC. Translation gives CASSSSGTTYGYTF.

The V call is TRBV6-2 or TRBV6-3, the J call TRBJ1-3, with D hard to call. Trimming removed 5 bases from V and 3 bases from J, with 14 bases in between. This CDR3 is 15 amino acids long. The V gene's germline CDR1 is MNHEY and CDR2 SVGEGT. CDR3 loop: CASSRRGGDGNTIYF. The DNA for the CDR3 is TGTGCCAGCAGTCGGCGCGGCGGGGATGGAAACACCATATATTTT.

This chain joins TRBV30 and TRBJ2-7; D tentatively reads TRBD1 or TRBD2 (7 bases each). V was shortened by 2 bases and J by 5 bases, with 16 bases between the two germline ends. The CDR3 is 14 residues long. Germline values: CDR1 GTSNPN, CDR2 SVGIG (reference sequence). For the CDR3, the DNA is TGTGCCTGGAGTCCCCAGGGGGGGGGCGACGAGCAGTACTTC. Its protein product is CAWSPQGGGDEQYF.

The rearrangement joins TRBV29-1 to TRBJ2-1, with 9 bases fitting TRBD1. The CDR3 covers 14 residues. Germline V gives CDR1 SQVTM, CDR2 ANQGSEA. With 6 bases clipped from V and 5 bases from J, the junction kept 8 bases outside the gene matches. CDR3 coding DNA: TGCAGCGTCGAGGGACAGGGATACAACAATGAGCAGTTCTTC. Protein product: CSVEGQGYNNEQFF.

This clone was found once. The rearrangement joins TRBV5-1 to TRBJ1-2, with D uncertain. This CDR3 contains 15 residues. The V end lost 0 bases, the J end lost 3 bases, and 12 bases lay between the germline ends. Germline values: CDR1 SGHRS, CDR2 YFSETQ. This CDR3 reads CASSLGVTEYYGYTF. DNA for the CDR3: TGCGCCAGCAGCTTGGGGGTTACAGAATACTATGGCTACACCTTC.

This chain links TRBV20-1 with TRBJ2-1; 7 bases agree with TRBD2. The CDR3 is 14 amino acids. Germline V gene data show CDR1 as DFQATT and CDR2 as SNEGSKA (reference sequence). V lost 3 bases and J lost 7; bases outside the gene matches: 9. Here the CDR3 DNA reads TGCAGTGCTAGTCACCCTACCGGGGGGAATGAGCAGTTCTTC. This codes for CSASHPTGGNEQFF.

This chain links TRBV20-1 with TRBJ2-5, with TRBD2 matching 7 bases. CDR1 and CDR2 from the germline V gene are DFQATT and SNEGSKA (reference sequence). This CDR3 is 15 amino acids long. J was trimmed by 7 bases and V by 3 bases; bases with no gene match: 14. CDR3 amino acids: CSASREAGPPWTQYF. The CDR3 DNA sequence: TGCAGTGCTAGTAGAGAAGCGGGGCCCCCATGGACCCAGTACTTC.

The rearrangement links TRBV5-1 to TRBJ1-3; D gene ambiguous. This CDR3 comprises 16 residues. CDR1 is SGHRS and CDR2 is YFSETQ in the germline V gene. Trimming cost V 4 bases and J 3 bases, with 17 bases left between them. The CDR3 here is CASSSDGGVRGNTIYF. Written as DNA, the CDR3 is TGCGCCAGCAGCAGCGACGGCGGGGTCCGTGGAAACACCATATATTTT.

The chain links TRBV15 to TRBJ2-1; D is uncertain. Trimming took 0 bases from V and 0 from J, leaving 9 bases between them. Looked up from germline, CDR1 is LNHNV and CDR2 is YYDKDF (reference sequence). The CDR3 is made up of 16 amino acids. In DNA, the CDR3 is TGTGCCACCAGCAGAGATACTGGATACTCCTACAATGAGCAGTTCTTC. Its translation: CATSRDTGYSYNEQFF.

The V call is TRBV10-3, the J call TRBJ1-2, with TRBD1 as a possible D gene (5 bases). The CDR3 spans 16 residues. Trimming shortened V by 2 bases and J by 0 bases, and 13 bases separated the two germline ends. Germline values: CDR1 ENHRY, CDR2 SYGVKD. The CDR3 protein is CAISELRGITNYGYTF. The CDR3, as DNA: TGTGCCATCAGTGAGCTAAGGGGCATTACTAACTATGGCTACACCTTC.

The chain links TRBV7-6 to TRBJ1-4; 12 bases align to TRBD1. Germline CDR1 and CDR2: SGHVS and FNYEAQ. Trimming removed 5 bases from V and 8 bases from J; junction bases left unmatched: 9. This CDR3 spans 16 amino acids. For the CDR3, the DNA is TGTGCCAGCAGCCAATTTACCGGGACAGGGGGCGAAAAACTGTTTTTT. It encodes CASSQFTGTGGEKLFF.

The rearrangement uses TRBV28 and TRBJ1-2; D gene uncertain. V dropped 3 bases and J dropped 4 bases, with 12 bases sitting between them. This CDR3 region has 14 residues. Per the germline V gene, CDR1 is MDHEN and CDR2 is SYDVKM. The CDR3 DNA reads as TGTGCCAGCAGTTTTATAGCGCCGGGCTATGGCTACACCTTC. This encodes CASSFIAPGYGYTF.

This clone appeared many times. This chain connects TRBV5-6 to TRBJ2-5; tentatively, D is TRBD2 (6 bases). Germline V lookup: CDR1 SGHDT, CDR2 YYEEEE. V lost 5 bases and J lost 2, with 10 bases in between. This CDR3 spans 13 amino acids. For the CDR3, the DNA is TGTGCCAGCAGGTCGGGGGAACAAGAGACCCAGTACTTC. Its translation: CASRSGEQETQYF.

The rearrangement links TRBV9 to TRBJ2-1; the D is unclear. Germline V gene sequence: CDR1 SGDLS, CDR2 YYNGEE. Trimming removed 2 bases from V and 9 bases from J, with 3 bases in between. This CDR3 contains 10 residues. The CDR3 DNA reads TGTGCCAGCAGCGTGTTTGAGCAGTTCTTC. It encodes CASSVFEQFF.

The V gene is TRBV30, the J gene TRBJ2-7; possible D gene TRBD2, 6 bases. Per the germline V gene, CDR1 is GTSNPN and CDR2 is SVGIG (reference sequence). This CDR3 region has 16 residues. The V and J ends lost 2 bases and 4 bases respectively, with 21 bases between them. Here the CDR3 reads CAWSQAPGLGQYEQYF. The CDR3 nucleotides are TGTGCCTGGAGTCAAGCCCCGGGACTCGGACAATACGAGCAGTACTTC.

The sample holds one count of this clone. The V and J genes are TRBV6-4 and TRBJ2-1, with 8 bases fitting TRBD1. The CDR3 has 14 residues. The V gene end was trimmed by 5 bases and the J gene end by 7 bases; junction bases not matched to a gene: 7. CDR1 is MRHNA and CDR2 is SNTAGT in the germline V gene. The CDR3 region has the DNA TGTGCCAGCAGTCTAGACAGGGGTCGGAATGAGCAGTTCTTC. It specifies CASSLDRGRNEQFF.